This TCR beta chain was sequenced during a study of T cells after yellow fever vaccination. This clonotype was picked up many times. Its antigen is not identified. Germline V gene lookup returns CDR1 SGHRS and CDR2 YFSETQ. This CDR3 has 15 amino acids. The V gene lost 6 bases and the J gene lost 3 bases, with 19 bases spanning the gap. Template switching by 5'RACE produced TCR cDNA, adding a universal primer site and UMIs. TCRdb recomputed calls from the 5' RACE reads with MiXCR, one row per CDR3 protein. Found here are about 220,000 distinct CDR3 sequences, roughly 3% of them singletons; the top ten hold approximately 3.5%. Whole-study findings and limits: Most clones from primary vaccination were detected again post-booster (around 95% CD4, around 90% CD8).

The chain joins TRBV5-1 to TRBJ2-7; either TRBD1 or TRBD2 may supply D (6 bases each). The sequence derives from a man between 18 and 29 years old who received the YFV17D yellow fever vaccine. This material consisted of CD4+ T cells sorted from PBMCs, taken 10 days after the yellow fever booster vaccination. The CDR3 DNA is TGCGCCAGCACCCCATCGGAGGGGGGATTCTACGAGCAGTACTTC. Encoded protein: CASTPSEGGFYEQYF.